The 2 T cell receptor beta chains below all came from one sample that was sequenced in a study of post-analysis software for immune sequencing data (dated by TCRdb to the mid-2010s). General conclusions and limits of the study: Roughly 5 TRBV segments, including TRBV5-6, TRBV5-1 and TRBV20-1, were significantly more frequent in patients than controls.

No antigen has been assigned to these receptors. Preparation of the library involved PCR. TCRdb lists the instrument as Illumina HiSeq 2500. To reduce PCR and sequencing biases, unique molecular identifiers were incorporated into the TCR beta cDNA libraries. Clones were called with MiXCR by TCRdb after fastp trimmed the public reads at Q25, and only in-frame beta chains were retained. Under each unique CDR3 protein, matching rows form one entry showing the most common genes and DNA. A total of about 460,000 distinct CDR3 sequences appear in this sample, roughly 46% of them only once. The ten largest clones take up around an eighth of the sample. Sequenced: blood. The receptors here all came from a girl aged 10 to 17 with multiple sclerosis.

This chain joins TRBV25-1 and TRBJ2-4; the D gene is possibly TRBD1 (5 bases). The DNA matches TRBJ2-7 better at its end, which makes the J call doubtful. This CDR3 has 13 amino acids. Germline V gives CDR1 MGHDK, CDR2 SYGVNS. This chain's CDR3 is CASSDWAGYEQYF. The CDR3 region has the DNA TGTGCCAGCAGTGATTGGGCAGGGTACGAGCAGTACTTC.

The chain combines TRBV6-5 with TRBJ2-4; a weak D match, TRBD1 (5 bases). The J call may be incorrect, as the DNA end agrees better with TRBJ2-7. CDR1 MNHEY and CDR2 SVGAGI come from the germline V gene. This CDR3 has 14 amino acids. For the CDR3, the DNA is TGTGCCAGCAGTCGTTCAGGGAATTCCTACGAGCAGTACTTC. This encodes CASSRSGNSYEQYF.